The rows below give T cell receptor beta chains drawn from one sample of a study of blood T cell repertoires in COVID-19. Some clones are missing from TCRdb's copy, which holds only in-frame ones; the method was immunoSEQ multiplex PCR. The sample shows roughly 60,000 clones, around 90% of them seen only once. The sample consisted of peripheral blood. Receptor source: a human donor in a cohort sampled during active COVID-19. The CDR3 runs from the conserved cysteine through the conserved F or W. A D gene is named only where the DNA matches it firmly. A row's size may be missing; if present it is once, few, many or a size class.

TRBV11-3	TRBD2	TRBJ2-1	-	CASSYNPGGGNNEQFF	TGTGCCAGCAGCTACAATCCCGGCGGGGGGAACAATGAGCAGTTCTTC
TRBV7-7	TRBD2	TRBJ2-2	few	CASSHTGTSGGAAGELFF	TGTGCTAGCAGCCATACCGGGACTAGCGGGGGGGCCGCCGGGGAGCTGTTTTTT
TRBV6-5	TRBD2	TRBJ2-7	-	CASASGATYEQYF	TGTGCCAGCGCCAGCGGGGCTACCTACGAGCAGTACTTC
TRBV2	TRBD2	TRBJ2-3	few	CASSDRGGATDTQYF	TGTGCCAGCAGTGATCGCGGGGGGGCGACAGATACGCAGTATTTT
TRBV7-2	TRBD2	TRBJ2-1	-	CASSSGTSGNHEQFF	TGTGCCAGCAGTTCCGGGACTAGCGGGAACCATGAGCAGTTCTTC
TRBV9	TRBD1	TRBJ1-6	-	CASSTGQGNSPLHF	TGTGCCAGCAGCACAGGACAGGGGAATTCACCCCTCCACTTT
TRBV12-5	-	TRBJ2-5	-	CASGLMSTQETQYF	TGTGCTAGTGGTTTGATGTCTACTCAAGAGACCCAGTACTTC
TRBV12-5	-	TRBJ2-1	-	CASAPPRDNEQFF	TGTGCTAGTGCCCCGCCCCGGGACAATGAGCAGTTCTTC
TRBV5-1	TRBD2	TRBJ2-1	-	CASSRTSGSSRSYNEQFF	TGCGCCAGCAGCCGAACTAGCGGGAGTTCCCGGTCCTACAATGAGCAGTTCTTC
TRBV5-1	-	TRBJ1-5	-	CASSLGGGEPQHF	TGCGCCAGCAGCTTGGGAGGGGGGGAGCCCCAGCATTTT
TRBV4-2	-	TRBJ2-7	-	CASSQDSRGIPYEQYF	TGTGCCAGCAGCCAAGATTCCCGGGGGATACCTTACGAGCAGTACTTC
TRBV2	-	TRBJ1-1	-	CASSWGGPEAFF	TGTGCCAGCTCATGGGGGGGGCCTGAAGCTTTCTTT
TRBV5-8	TRBD1	TRBJ1-6	-	CASSPRDRVRNNSPLHF	TGTGCCAGCAGCCCCCGGGACAGGGTCCGAAATAATTCACCCCTCCACTTT
TRBV5-1	TRBD1	TRBJ2-7	-	CASSTSGGPYEQYF	TGCGCCAGCAGTACCTCAGGGGGACCGTACGAGCAGTACTTC
TRBV11-1	TRBD2	TRBJ2-5	-	CASSLKPSGGQTQYF	TGTGCCAGCAGCTTAAAGCCTAGCGGGGGTCAGACCCAGTACTTC
TRBV10-1	TRBD1	TRBJ2-5	-	CASSENGGQQETQYF	TGCGCCAGCAGTGAGAATGGGGGACAGCAAGAGACCCAGTACTTC
TRBV30	-	TRBJ2-2	once	CAWTSDHYGELFF	TGTGCCTGGACTAGCGATCACTACGGGGAGCTGTTTTTT
TRBV30	TRBD2	TRBJ2-1	-	CAWSVLAGVLRGSYNEQFF	TGTGCCTGGAGTGTACTAGCGGGAGTGTTAAGGGGCTCCTACAATGAGCAGTTCTTC
TRBV7-3	-	TRBJ2-2	-	CASSPRDFPTGELFF	TGTGCCAGCAGCCCCCGGGACTTTCCCACCGGGGAGCTGTTTTTT
TRBV7-2	-	TRBJ1-2	-	CASSLGTGRNYGYTF	TGTGCCAGCAGCTTGGGAACAGGGAGAAACTATGGCTACACCTTC
TRBV28	TRBD2	TRBJ2-7	-	CASRQRGPIYEQYF	TGTGCCAGCAGGCAGCGGGGGCCCATATACGAGCAGTACTTC
TRBV4-1	-	TRBJ1-2	-	CASSLTLREILLGYTF	TGCGCCAGCAGCCTTACTCTCCGGGAAATTCTCCTTGGCTACACCTTC
TRBV28	-	TRBJ1-5	-	CAGAVGGRKPQHF	TGTGCCGGGGCGGTGGGGGGGCGGAAGCCCCAGCATTTT
TRBV15	TRBD1	TRBJ2-7	-	CATSRVRGDRGHEQYF	TGTGCCACCAGCAGAGTAAGAGGGGACAGGGGTCACGAGCAGTACTTC
TRBV4-2	-	TRBJ2-2	-	CASSQDAPRVAPNTGELFF	TGTGCCAGCAGCCAAGATGCACCCCGGGTAGCGCCGAACACCGGGGAGCTGTTTTTT
TRBV5-4	TRBD1	TRBJ2-1	-	CASSLPPQGDNEQFF	TGTGCCAGCAGCCTCCCTCCCCAGGGGGACAATGAGCAGTTCTTC
TRBV6-5	-	TRBJ1-2	-	CASSPRTVYGYTF	TGTGCCAGCAGTCCCCGGACAGTCTATGGCTACACCTTC
TRBV5-1	-	TRBJ2-7	-	CASSWGEGYEQYF	TGCGCCAGCAGCTGGGGGGAAGGCTACGAGCAGTACTTC
TRBV19	-	TRBJ1-2	-	CASSIPRTDGYGYTF	TGTGCCAGTAGTATACCTCGGACAGACGGGTATGGCTACACCTTC
TRBV11-2	TRBD2	TRBJ2-1	-	CASSAERGSPNEQFF	TGTGCCAGCAGCGCCGAGCGGGGTTCACCCAATGAGCAGTTCTTC
TRBV27	TRBD1	TRBJ1-6	-	CASSTLNSGQGSSYNSPLHF	TGTGCCAGCAGTACACTTAATTCGGGACAGGGGTCCTCCTATAATTCACCCCTCCACTTT
TRBV7-8	TRBD1	TRBJ2-5	once	CASSLGGQGRETQYF	TGTGCCAGCAGCTTAGGGGGACAGGGGCGGGAGACCCAGTACTTC
TRBV7-3	-	TRBJ2-7	-	CASSPGGSYEQYF	TGTGCCAGCAGCCCCGGGGGATCCTACGAGCAGTACTTC